Shown below are 5 T cell receptor beta chains from a single sample sequenced in a study of T cell responses to AZD1222 COVID-19 vaccine. TCRdb's copy holds only in-frame clones and misses some; the assay was immunoSEQ multiplex PCR. The top ten clones hold roughly 6.3% of a sample with 100,000 to 150,000 clones, 89% of them seen once. Sequencing was performed on peripheral blood, taken on day 0 of AZD1222 vaccination. Every receptor here comes from an adult in good health.

V usage is TRBV4-2 and J usage is TRBJ1-4; 9 bases agree with TRBD1. Trimming took 5 bases from V and 8 from J; bases not matched to a gene: 6. Germline CDR1 LGHNA, CDR2 YNFKEQ. This CDR3 is built from 14 residues. DNA of the CDR3: TGTGCCAGCAGCGACGGACAGGGGTGCGAAAAACTGTTTTTT. Protein sequence: CASSDGQGCEKLFF.

The chain has TRBV6-5 and TRBJ1-2; D may be TRBD1 (6 bases). This CDR3 spans 14 amino acids. Trimming removed 2 bases at V and 5 bases at J, with 12 bases between. CDR1 MNHEY and CDR2 SVGAGI come from the germline V gene. The CDR3, as DNA: TGTGCCAGCAGTTACAGAGGGGGATCATATGGCTACACCTTC. Amino acids: CASSYRGGSYGYTF.

The gene calls are TRBV18 and TRBJ2-7; D is ambiguous. V was pared by 5 bases and J by 5 bases, with 7 bases between. The germline CDR1 and CDR2 sequences are KGHSH and LQKENI. This CDR3 spans 11 amino acids. This chain's CDR3 is CASSAQNEQYF. In DNA form, the CDR3 reads TGTGCCAGCTCAGCCCAGAACGAGCAGTACTTC.

The V call is TRBV27, the J call TRBJ1-5; D may be TRBD1 (5 bases). The CDR3 contains 14 residues. V lost 4 bases and J 2 bases, leaving 9 bases between the germline ends. Germline CDR1 is MNHEY and CDR2 is SMNVEV (reference sequence). In DNA, the CDR3 is TGTGCCAGCAGTTCCAGGGCGGGCAATCAGCCCCAGCATTTT. It translates to CASSSRAGNQPQHF.

J is TRBJ1-6 and V is TRBV23-1, with TRBD1 matching over 7 bases. TRBV23-1 is designated an ORF whose function remains uncertain. Trimming at V came to 10 bases and at J to 7 bases, leaving 7 bases not matched to a gene. This CDR3 spans 13 amino acids. DNA of the CDR3: TGCGCCACTCAACAGGGGTTCAATTCACCCCTCCACTTT. This translates into CATQQGFNSPLHF.